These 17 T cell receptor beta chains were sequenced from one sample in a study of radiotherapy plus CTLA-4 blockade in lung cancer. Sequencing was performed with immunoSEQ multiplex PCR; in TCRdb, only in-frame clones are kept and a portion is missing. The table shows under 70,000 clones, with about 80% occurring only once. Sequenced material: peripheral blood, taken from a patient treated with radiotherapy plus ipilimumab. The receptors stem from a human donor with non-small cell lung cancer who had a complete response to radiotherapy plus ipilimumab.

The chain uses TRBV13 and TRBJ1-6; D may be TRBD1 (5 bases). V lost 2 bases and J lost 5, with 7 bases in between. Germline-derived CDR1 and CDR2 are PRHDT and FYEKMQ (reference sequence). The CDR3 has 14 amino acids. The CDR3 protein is CASSLNRNNSPLHF. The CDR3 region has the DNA TGTGCCAGCAGCTTAAACAGGAATAATTCACCCCTCCACTTT.

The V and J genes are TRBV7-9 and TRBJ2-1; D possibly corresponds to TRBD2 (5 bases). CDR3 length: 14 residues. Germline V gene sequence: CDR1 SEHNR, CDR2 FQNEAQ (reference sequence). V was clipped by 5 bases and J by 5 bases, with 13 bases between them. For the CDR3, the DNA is TGTGCCAGCAGCCCTCGAGGGCCCCACAATGAGCAGTTCTTC. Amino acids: CASSPRGPHNEQFF.

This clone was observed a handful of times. CDR3 sequence: CASRMTGGGDGYTF. CDR3 coding DNA: TGTGCCAGCCGTATGACGGGAGGGGGCGATGGCTACACCTTC. The genes are TRBV18 and TRBJ1-2; 7 bases map to TRBD1. CDR3 length: 14 amino acids. Germline V gene lookup returns CDR1 KGHSH and CDR2 LQKENI. Trimming at V came to 8 bases and at J to 6 bases, leaving 12 bases not matched to a gene.

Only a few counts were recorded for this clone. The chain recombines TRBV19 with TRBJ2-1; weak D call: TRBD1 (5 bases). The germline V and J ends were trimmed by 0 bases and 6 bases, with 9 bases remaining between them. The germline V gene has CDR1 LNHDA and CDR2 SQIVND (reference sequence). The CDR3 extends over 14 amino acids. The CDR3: CASSIDGAINEQFF. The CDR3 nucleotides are TGTGCCAGTAGTATAGATGGGGCAATCAATGAGCAGTTCTTC.

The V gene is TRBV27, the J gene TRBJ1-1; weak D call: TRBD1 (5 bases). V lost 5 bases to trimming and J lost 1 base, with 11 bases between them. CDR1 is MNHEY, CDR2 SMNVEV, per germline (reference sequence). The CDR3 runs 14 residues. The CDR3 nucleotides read TGTGCCAGCAGTGGGGGACTATGGAACACTGAAGCTTTCTTT. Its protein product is CASSGGLWNTEAFF.

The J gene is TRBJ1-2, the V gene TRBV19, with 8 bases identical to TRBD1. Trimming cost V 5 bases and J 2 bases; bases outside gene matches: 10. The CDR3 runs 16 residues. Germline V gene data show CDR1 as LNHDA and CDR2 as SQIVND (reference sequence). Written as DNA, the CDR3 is TGTGCCAGTAGTCGACAGGGGCGCCAGACAAACTATGGCTACACCTTC. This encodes CASSRQGRQTNYGYTF.

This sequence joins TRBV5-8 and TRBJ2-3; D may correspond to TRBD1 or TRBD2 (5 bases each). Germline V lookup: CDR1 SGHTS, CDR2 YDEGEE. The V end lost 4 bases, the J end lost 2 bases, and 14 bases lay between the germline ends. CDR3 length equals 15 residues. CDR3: CASSQGRMDTDTQYF. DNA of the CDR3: TGTGCCAGCAGCCAGGGACGGATGGACACAGATACGCAGTATTTT.

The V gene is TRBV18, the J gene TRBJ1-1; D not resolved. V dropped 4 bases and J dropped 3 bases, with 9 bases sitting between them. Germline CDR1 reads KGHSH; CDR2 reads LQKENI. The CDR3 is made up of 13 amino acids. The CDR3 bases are TGTGCCAGCTCACAAGCGAGGGACACTGAAGCTTTCTTT. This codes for CASSQARDTEAFF. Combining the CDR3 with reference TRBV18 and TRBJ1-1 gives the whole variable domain NAGVMQNPRHLVRRRGQEARLRCSPMKGHSHVYWYRQLPEEGLKFMVYLQKENIIDESGMPKERFSAEFPKEGPSILRIQQVVRGDSAAYFCASSQARDTEAFFGQGTRLTVV.

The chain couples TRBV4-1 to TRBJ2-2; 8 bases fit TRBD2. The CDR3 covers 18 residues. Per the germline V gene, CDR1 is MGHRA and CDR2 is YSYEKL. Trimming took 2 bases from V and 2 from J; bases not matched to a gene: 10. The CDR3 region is CASSQRALAGGNTGELFF. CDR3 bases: TGCGCCAGCAGCCAAAGAGCCCTAGCGGGCGGTAACACCGGGGAGCTGTTTTTT.

CDR3 protein: CASSITGITNSYTF. In nucleotides, the CDR3 is TGTGCCAGCAGCATCACAGGAATTACAAACTCCTACACCTTC. The rearrangement uses TRBV11-3 and TRBJ1-2, with D tentatively TRBD1 (5 bases). This CDR3 spans 14 amino acids. Germline V lookup: CDR1 SGHNT, CDR2 YENEEA. V gave up 5 bases and J gave up 10 bases, with 20 bases separating them.

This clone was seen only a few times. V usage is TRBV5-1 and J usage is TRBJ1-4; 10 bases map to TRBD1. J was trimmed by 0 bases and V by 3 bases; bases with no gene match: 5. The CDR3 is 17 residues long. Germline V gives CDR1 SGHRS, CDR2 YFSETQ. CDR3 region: CASSWDRGSPTNEKLFF. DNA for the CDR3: TGCGCCAGCAGCTGGGACAGGGGTTCCCCAACTAATGAAAAACTGTTTTTT.

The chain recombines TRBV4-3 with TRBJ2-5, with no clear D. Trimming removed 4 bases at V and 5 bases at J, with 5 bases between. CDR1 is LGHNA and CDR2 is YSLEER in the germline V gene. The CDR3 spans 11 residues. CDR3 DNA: TGCGCCAGCAGCCGAAGGGAGACCCAGTACTTC. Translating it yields CASSRRETQYF.

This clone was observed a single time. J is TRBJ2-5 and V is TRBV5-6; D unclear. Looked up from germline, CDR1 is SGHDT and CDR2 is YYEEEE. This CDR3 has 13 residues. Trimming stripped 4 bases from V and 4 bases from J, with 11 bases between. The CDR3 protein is CASSRRVGETQYF. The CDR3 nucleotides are TGTGCCAGCAGCCGCCGGGTCGGAGAGACCCAGTACTTC.

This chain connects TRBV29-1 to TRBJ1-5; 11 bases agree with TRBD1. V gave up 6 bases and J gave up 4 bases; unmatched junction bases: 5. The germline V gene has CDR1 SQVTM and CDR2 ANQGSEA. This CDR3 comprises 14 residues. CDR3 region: CSVSDRGPNQPQHF. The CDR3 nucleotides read TGCAGCGTCTCGGACAGGGGGCCTAATCAGCCCCAGCATTTT.

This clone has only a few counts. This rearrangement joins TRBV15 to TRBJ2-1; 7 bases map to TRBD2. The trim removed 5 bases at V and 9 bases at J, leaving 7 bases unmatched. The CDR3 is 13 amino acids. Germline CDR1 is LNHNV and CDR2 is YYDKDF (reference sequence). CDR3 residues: CATSFATSTEQFF. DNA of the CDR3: TGTGCCACCAGCTTTGCGACTAGCACTGAGCAGTTCTTC.

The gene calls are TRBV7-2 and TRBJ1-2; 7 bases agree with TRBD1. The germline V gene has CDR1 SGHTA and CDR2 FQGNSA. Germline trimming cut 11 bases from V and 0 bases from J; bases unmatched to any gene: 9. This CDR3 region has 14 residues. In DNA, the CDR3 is TGTGCCGACACAACCGGGACAGCTAACTATGGCTACACCTTC. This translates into CADTTGTANYGYTF. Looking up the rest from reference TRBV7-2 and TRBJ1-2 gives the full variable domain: GAGVSQSPSNKVTEKGKDVELRCDPISGHTALYWYRQSLGQGLEFLIYFQGNSAPDKSGLPSDRFSAERTGGSVSTLTIQRTQQEDSAVYLCADTTGTANYGYTFGSGTRLTVV.

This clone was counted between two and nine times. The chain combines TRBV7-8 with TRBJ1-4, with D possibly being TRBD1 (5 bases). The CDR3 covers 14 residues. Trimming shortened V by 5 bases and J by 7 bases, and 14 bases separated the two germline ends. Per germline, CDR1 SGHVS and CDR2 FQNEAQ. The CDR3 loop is CASSPGMRGEKLFF. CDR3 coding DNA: TGTGCCAGCAGCCCCGGGATGAGGGGTGAAAAACTGTTTTTT.